This TCR beta chain was recovered during a study of blood T cell repertoires in COVID-19. Study-level information: Nucleic acid was either cDNA or gDNA, and it came from T cells, B-cell-depleted T cells, or PBMCs.

Clones were sequenced by immunoSEQ multiplex PCR, and TCRdb holds only the in-frame ones, with some missing. This sample yields approximately 99,000 clones, of which around 83% are seen a single time; under 2% belongs to the top ten. Losses at the gene ends were 0 bases for V and 2 bases for J; bases not matched to a gene: 5. The CDR3 loop spans 17 amino acids. Looked up from germline, CDR1 is SGHTA and CDR2 is FQGNSA. Specimen: peripheral blood. The chain carries TRBV7-2 and TRBJ2-7; TRBD1 agrees at 12 bases. The sequence derives from a man between 70 and 80 years old with active or convalescent COVID-19. DNA for the CDR3: TGTGCCAGCAGCTTAGCGGTGGGGACAGGGGGCACCTACGAGCAGTACTTC. Translated, it gives CASSLAVGTGGTYEQYF.